The 30 T cell receptor beta chains below all came from one sample that was sequenced in a study of blood T cell repertoires in COVID-19 (dated by TCRdb to about 2020). The library came from the immunoSEQ multiplex PCR assay. Not all clones reach the TCRdb copy of this immuneACCESS table, which keeps in-frame sequences only. Checked studies attribute under half of the gap to unresolved V genes and leave the rest unexplained. Present in this sample are about 300,000 clones, around 88% of which were seen just once. The ten largest clones represent about 4.6% of the sample. The sample comprised peripheral blood. The receptors here all came from a man aged 35 to 55 with acute or convalescent COVID-19.

The V gene is TRBV6-5, the J gene TRBJ2-3; 12 bases are a match to TRBD2. The germline V gene has CDR1 MNHEY and CDR2 SVGAGI. The CDR3 totals 16 residues. Germline trimming cut 4 bases from V and 5 bases from J; bases unmatched to any gene: 7. CDR3 bases: TGTGCCAGCAGTTTATCGACTAGCGGGGGCATAGATACGCAGTATTTT. Protein product: CASSLSTSGGIDTQYF.

This chain links TRBV14 with TRBJ1-2; D is possibly TRBD1 (5 bases). The germline V gene has CDR1 SGHDN and CDR2 FVKESK. Trimming stripped 4 bases from V and 7 bases from J, with 16 bases between. CDR3 length: 14 residues. This CDR3 is CASSLYSGQSGYTF. In DNA form, the CDR3 reads TGTGCCAGCAGCCTTTATTCCGGACAAAGTGGCTACACCTTC. Using reference TRBV14 and TRBJ1-2 for the parts outside the CDR3, the full variable domain is EAGVTQFPSHSVIEKGQTVTLRCDPISGHDNLYWYRRVMGKEIKFLLHFVKESKQDESGMPNNRFLAERTGGTYSTLKVQPAELEDSGVYFCASSLYSGQSGYTFGSGTRLTVV.

The V and J genes are TRBV28 and TRBJ1-1; unclear D gene. The CDR3 has 12 amino acids. The V end was cut by 2 bases, the J end by 10 bases, with 11 bases between. Germline lookup yields CDR1 MDHEN and CDR2 SYDVKM. The CDR3 DNA sequence: TGTGCCAGCAGTTTACCCACCACAGCAGCTTTCTTT. Translating it yields CASSLPTTAAFF. The full variable domain, in which reference TRBV28 and TRBJ1-1 provide the parts outside the CDR3, is DVKVTQSSRYLVKRTGEKVFLECVQDMDHENMFWYRQDPGLGLRLIYFSYDVKMKEKGDIPEGYSVSREKKERFSLILESASTNQTSMYLCASSLPTTAAFFGQGTRLTVV.

The V and J genes are TRBV3-1 (or the pseudogene TRBV3-2) and TRBJ2-1; perhaps TRBD2 as D (6 bases). The V end lost 2 bases, the J end lost 10 bases, and 12 bases lay between the germline ends. CDR3 size: 13 residues. Germline loops: CDR1 LGHDT, CDR2 YNNKEL (reference sequence). The CDR3 here is CASSQTPRGEQFF. The CDR3 DNA reads as TGTGCCAGCAGCCAAACCCCACGGGGGGAGCAGTTCTTC.

The chain combines TRBV7-6 with TRBJ1-1, with D hard to call. Germline values: CDR1 SGHVS, CDR2 FNYEAQ. The CDR3 extends over 15 amino acids. The V gene lost 3 bases and the J gene lost 0 bases, with 11 bases spanning the gap. This chain's CDR3 is CASSFLADLNTEAFF. CDR3 bases: TGTGCCAGCAGCTTTCTTGCAGATTTGAACACTGAAGCTTTCTTT.

The gene calls are TRBV5-1 and TRBJ1-4; D not resolved. The CDR3 is 14 amino acids. Trimming left V 1 base short and J 8 bases short, with 12 bases between. The germline V gene has CDR1 SGHRS and CDR2 YFSETQ. The CDR3 sequence is CASSLTGSEEKLFF. The DNA for the CDR3 is TGCGCCAGCAGCTTGACGGGATCAGAAGAAAAACTGTTTTTT.

There are a few counts of this clone. The V gene is TRBV6-5, the J gene TRBJ2-2; D perhaps matches TRBD2 (5 bases). Looked up from germline, CDR1 is MNHEY and CDR2 is SVGAGI. This CDR3 is built from 12 residues. Trimming left V 10 bases short and J 6 bases short, with 12 bases between. As DNA, the CDR3 is TGTGCCACCTTCGGGGTGGCCGGGGAGCTGTTTTTT. Its protein is CATFGVAGELFF.

This chain connects TRBV19 to TRBJ1-2; no definite D call. This CDR3 contains 14 residues. The V gene's germline CDR1 is LNHDA and CDR2 SQIVND (reference sequence). The V end lost 0 bases, the J end lost 4 bases, and 9 bases lay between the germline ends. CDR3 in amino acids: CASSIEEGGYGYTF. In DNA, the CDR3 is TGTGCCAGTAGTATAGAGGAGGGAGGCTATGGCTACACCTTC. The full variable domain, with the rest looked up from reference TRBV19 and TRBJ1-2, is DGGITQSPKYLFRKEGQNVTLSCEQNLNHDAMYWYRQDPGQGLRLIYYSQIVNDFQKGDIAEGYSVSREKKESFPLTVTSAQKNPTAFYLCASSIEEGGYGYTFGSGTRLTVV.

V and J are TRBV2 and TRBJ1-2; D unclear. Per the germline V gene, CDR1 is SNHLY and CDR2 is FYNNEI. This CDR3 is 14 amino acids long. Deletions cut 1 base from V and 3 bases from J, with 9 bases between. CDR3 DNA sequence: TGTGCCAGCAGTGAAGAGGCAGGCTACTATGGCTACACCTTC. Protein: CASSEEAGYYGYTF. The full variable domain, completed using reference TRBV2 and TRBJ1-2, is EPEVTQTPSHQVTQMGQEVILRCVPISNHLYFYWYRQILGQKVEFLVSFYNNEISEKSEIFDDQFSVERPDGSNFTLKIRSTKLEDSAMYFCASSEEAGYYGYTFGSGTRLTVV.

There are a few counts of this clone. Other DNA sequences from this sample encode an identical CDR3 as well. J is TRBJ2-7 and V is TRBV5-1, with 8 bases that match TRBD1. With V trimmed by 0 bases and J by 4 bases, 3 bases remained unmatched. Germline V CDR1 and CDR2: SGHRS, YFSETQ. This CDR3 is 14 amino acids long. The CDR3 loop reads CASSLAGGVYEQYF. CDR3 nucleotides: TGCGCCAGCAGCTTGGCAGGGGGCGTTTACGAGCAGTACTTC.

The V and J genes are TRBV7-2 and TRBJ2-1; D not certain. In germline, CDR1 is SGHTA, CDR2 FQGNSA. This CDR3 has 14 amino acids. The V end lost 2 bases, the J end lost 7 bases, and 12 bases lay between the germline ends. The CDR3 loop is CASSLIPVGNEQFF. The CDR3 DNA is TGTGCCAGCAGCTTAATCCCCGTCGGGAATGAGCAGTTCTTC.

The V and J genes are TRBV24-1 and TRBJ1-2, with 8 bases identical to TRBD1. With V trimmed by 7 bases and J by 4 bases, 1 base remained unmatched. The CDR3 is 12 amino acids. The germline V gene encodes CDR1 KGHDR and CDR2 SFDVKD. The CDR3 DNA is TGTGCCACCAGCCAGGGGGCCTATGGCTACACCTTC. Its protein is CATSQGAYGYTF.

This chain uses TRBV11-2 with TRBJ1-1; D is perhaps TRBD1 (5 bases). The CDR3 covers 13 residues. Germline assignment: CDR1 SGHAT and CDR2 FQNNGV. Trimming cost V 1 base and J 8 bases, with 11 bases left between them. The CDR3 protein is CASSLAPGDEAFF. CDR3 sequence (DNA): TGTGCCAGCAGCTTAGCTCCGGGGGACGAAGCTTTCTTT.

The chain has TRBV7-8 and TRBJ2-3, with a tentative D call TRBD1 (6 bases). The CDR3 extends over 15 amino acids. Germline V gives CDR1 SGHVS, CDR2 FQNEAQ. With 2 bases removed from V and 2 bases from J, the gap between germline ends came to 11 bases. This chain's CDR3 is CASSLSRQATDTQYF. The CDR3 coding sequence is TGTGCCAGCAGCTTATCGAGACAGGCCACAGATACGCAGTATTTT.

The V gene is TRBV6-5, the J gene TRBJ2-7, with D perhaps matching TRBD1 (6 bases). V lost 3 bases and J lost 3, with 18 bases in between. The germline CDR1 and CDR2 sequences are MNHEY and SVGAGI. The CDR3 has 16 amino acids. The CDR3 here is CASSYMDSSQSYEQYF. As DNA, the CDR3 is TGTGCCAGCAGTTATATGGACAGCTCCCAAAGCTACGAGCAGTACTTC.

V and J are TRBV6-5 and TRBJ2-7; TRBD2 matches 8 bases. The CDR3 covers 14 residues. Per germline, CDR1 MNHEY and CDR2 SVGAGI. V dropped 9 bases and J dropped 2; count of bases not matched to a gene: 9. The CDR3 coding sequence is TGTGCCAGTAACAGCGGGGGTTCCCCCTACGAGCAGTACTTC. Translating it yields CASNSGGSPYEQYF.

The chain joins TRBV2 to TRBJ2-7; 9 positions match TRBD1. Germline trimming cut 2 bases from V and 1 base from J; bases unmatched to any gene: 3. The CDR3 has 15 amino acids. Germline assignment: CDR1 SNHLY and CDR2 FYNNEI. The CDR3 loop is CASSEKGQGSYEQYF. The CDR3 DNA sequence: TGTGCCAGCAGTGAAAAGGGACAGGGATCCTACGAGCAGTACTTC.

This chain links TRBV2 with TRBJ1-1, with D perhaps matching TRBD1 (5 bases). V lost 6 bases, J lost 0 bases, and 11 bases lay in between. Germline values: CDR1 SNHLY, CDR2 FYNNEI. This CDR3 comprises 14 residues. For the CDR3, the DNA is TGTGCCAGCAGGGAGGGGTTAGTGAACACTGAAGCTTTCTTT. Its protein is CASREGLVNTEAFF.

This chain uses TRBV6-5 with TRBJ2-2; D unresolved. Germline-derived CDR1 and CDR2 are MNHEY and SVGAGI. The CDR3 totals 14 residues. V was shortened by 8 bases and J by 3 bases, with 13 bases between the two germline ends. The CDR3 DNA is TGTGCCAGCCGGAGAGCCGGGTACACCGGGGAGCTGTTTTTT. This sequence encodes CASRRAGYTGELFF.

V usage is TRBV19 and J usage is TRBJ1-1, with D unresolved. This CDR3 is 15 amino acids long. V was cut by 2 bases and J by 0 bases, with 10 bases left in between. In germline, CDR1 is LNHDA, CDR2 SQIVND (reference sequence). This CDR3 reads CASSIYGTVNTEAFF. For the CDR3, the DNA is TGTGCCAGTAGTATATACGGAACAGTGAACACTGAAGCTTTCTTT.

This rearrangement joins TRBV21-1 to TRBJ1-5; TRBD1, the table's D call, lacks a check against the DNA. TRBV21-1 is listed as a pseudogene. This CDR3 region has 13 residues. Here the CDR3 DNA reads TGTGCCAGAGGCGACAGGGACAATCAGCCCCAGCATTTT. Its protein is CARGDRDNQPQHF.

V usage is TRBV24-1 and J usage is TRBJ1-2; D possibly corresponds to TRBD1 (5 bases). The CDR3 extends over 12 amino acids. V gave up 4 bases and J gave up 3 bases, with 5 bases separating them. The germline V gene encodes CDR1 KGHDR and CDR2 SFDVKD. The DNA for the CDR3 is TGTGCCACCAGTGACAGGGACTATGGCTACACCTTC. As protein: CATSDRDYGYTF.

The chain combines TRBV6-5 with TRBJ1-1; no definite D call. V dropped 2 bases and J dropped 10 bases, with 17 bases sitting between them. The V gene's germline CDR1 is MNHEY and CDR2 SVGAGI. The CDR3 loop spans 14 amino acids. CDR3: CASSYTKVGVGAFF. Written as DNA, the CDR3 is TGTGCCAGCAGTTACACGAAAGTCGGGGTTGGAGCTTTCTTT.

The gene calls are TRBV12-5 and TRBJ2-4, with 11 bases lining up with TRBD2. Per germline, CDR1 LGHNT and CDR2 FRNRAP. This CDR3 region has 16 residues. V was pared by 1 base and J by 4 bases, with 3 bases of the junction left unmatched. CDR3 in amino acids: CASGLASGGPKNIQYF. The CDR3 DNA sequence: TGTGCTAGTGGTTTGGCTAGCGGGGGGCCTAAAAACATTCAGTACTTC. The whole variable domain, filled in from reference TRBV12-5 and TRBJ2-4, reads DARVTQTPRHKVTEMGQEVTMRCQPILGHNTVFWYRQTMMQGLELLAYFRNRAPLDDSGMPKDRFSAEMPDATLATLKIQPSEPRDSAVYFCASGLASGGPKNIQYFGAGTRLSVL.

This chain links TRBV5-4 with TRBJ2-7, with D perhaps matching TRBD1 (5 bases). Per the germline V gene, CDR1 is SGHNT and CDR2 is YYREEE (reference sequence). The V end was cut by 0 bases, the J end by 5 bases, with 18 bases between. The CDR3 is 16 residues long. In nucleotides, the CDR3 is TGTGCCAGCAGCTTGGGGCAGGGAAAAATTAGTAACGAGCAGTACTTC. This sequence encodes CASSLGQGKISNEQYF.

The rearrangement joins TRBV19 to TRBJ1-5; the D gene is possibly TRBD1 (5 bases). The CDR3 is 16 amino acids. V was trimmed by 6 bases and J by 3 bases, leaving 18 bases between them. CDR1 and CDR2 from the germline V gene are LNHDA and SQIVND (reference sequence). In nucleotides, the CDR3 is TGTGCCAGTAGCCAAGACCAGACAGCTCTCAATCAGCCCCAGCATTTT. It translates to CASSQDQTALNQPQHF.

The CDR3 spells CASSPGSAQETQYF. The CDR3 DNA reads as TGTGCCAGCAGCCCGGGGTCCGCCCAAGAGACCCAGTACTTC. This rearrangement joins TRBV6-5 to TRBJ2-5; D is perhaps TRBD2 (5 bases). CDR3 length: 14 amino acids. Trimming stripped 6 bases from V and 1 base from J, with 12 bases between. The germline gives CDR1 MNHEY, CDR2 SVGAGI.

The chain combines TRBV6-5 with TRBJ1-6, with 7 bases fitting TRBD1. CDR1 MNHEY and CDR2 SVGAGI come from the germline V gene. This CDR3 is built from 14 residues. The ends lost 7 bases at V and 9 bases at J; junction bases unmatched: 9. Here the CDR3 DNA reads TGTGCCAGCAAGGGAGGACAGGCTGTTTCACCCCTCCACTTT. It specifies CASKGGQAVSPLHF.

J is TRBJ2-3 and V is TRBV24-1, with D tentatively TRBD1 (6 bases). The CDR3 loop spans 13 amino acids. V shed 5 bases and J shed 6 bases, with 11 bases lying between them. The germline gives CDR1 KGHDR, CDR2 SFDVKD. The CDR3 loop reads CATSGGRPDTQYF. CDR3 bases: TGTGCCACCAGTGGGGGGCGGCCGGATACGCAGTATTTT.

The count of this clone is one. The chain links TRBV7-2 to TRBJ1-1; 9 nucleotides align to TRBD1. This CDR3 comprises 15 residues. Germline V CDR1 and CDR2: SGHTA, FQGNSA. V lost 5 bases to trimming and J lost 5 bases; unmatched junction nucleotides: 9. CDR3 coding DNA: TGTGCCAGCAGCGTAAACAGGGGGCGCCGGACTGAAGCTTTCTTT. Translation gives CASSVNRGRRTEAFF. The complete variable domain, with remaining parts taken from reference TRBV7-2 and TRBJ1-1, reads GAGVSQSPSNKVTEKGKDVELRCDPISGHTALYWYRQSLGQGLEFLIYFQGNSAPDKSGLPSDRFSAERTGGSVSTLTIQRTQQEDSAVYLCASSVNRGRRTEAFFGQGTRLTVV.